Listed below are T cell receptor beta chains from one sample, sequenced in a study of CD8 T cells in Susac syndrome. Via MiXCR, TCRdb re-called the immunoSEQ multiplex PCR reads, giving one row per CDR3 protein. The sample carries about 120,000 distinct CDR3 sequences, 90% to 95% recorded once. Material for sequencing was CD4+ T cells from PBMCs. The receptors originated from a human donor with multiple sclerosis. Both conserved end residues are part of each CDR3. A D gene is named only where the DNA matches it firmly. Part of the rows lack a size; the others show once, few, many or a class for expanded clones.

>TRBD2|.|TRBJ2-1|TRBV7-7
CASSSSGAYNEQFF
TGTGCCAGCAGTTCTAGCGGGGCTTACAATGAGCAGTTCTTC
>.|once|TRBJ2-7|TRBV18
CASSVTGQPFEQYF
TGTGCCAGCTCAGTTACGGGCCAGCCGTTCGAGCAGTACTTC
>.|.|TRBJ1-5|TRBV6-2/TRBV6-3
CASSYKGSLNQPQHF
TGTGCCAGCAGTTATAAAGGTAGCCTCAATCAGCCCCAGCATTTT
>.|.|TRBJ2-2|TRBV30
CAWSRYANTGELFF
TGTGCCTGGAGCAGGTACGCGAACACCGGGGAGCTGTTTTTT
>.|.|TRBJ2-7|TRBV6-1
CASTFSYEQYF
TGTGCCAGCACCTTCTCCTACGAGCAGTACTTC
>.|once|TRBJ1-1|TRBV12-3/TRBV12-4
CASVEIGAPEAFF
TGTGCCAGCGTTGAGATCGGGGCCCCTGAAGCTTTCTTT
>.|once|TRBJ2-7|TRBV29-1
CSVTAGRHEQYF
TGCAGCGTAACGGCGGGGAGACACGAGCAGTACTTC
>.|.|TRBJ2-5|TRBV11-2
CASSLAAETQYF
TGTGCCAGCAGCTTAGCGGCGGAGACCCAGTACTTC
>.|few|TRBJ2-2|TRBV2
CASSEGGTGELFF
TGTGCCAGCAGTGAAGGTGGCACCGGGGAGCTGTTTTTT
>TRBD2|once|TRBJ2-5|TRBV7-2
CASSRGGGLQETQYF
TGTGCCAGCAGCCGTGGCGGGGGGCTTCAAGAGACCCAGTACTTC
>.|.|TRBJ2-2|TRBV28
CASTRPGQSGELFF
TGTGCCAGCACACGTCCAGGACAGTCGGGGGAGCTGTTTTTT
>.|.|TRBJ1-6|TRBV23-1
CASSHPGLSPWNSPLHF
TGCGCCAGCAGTCACCCGGGCCTCTCCCCATGGAATTCACCCCTCCACTTT
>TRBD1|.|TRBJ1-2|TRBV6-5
CASRLQGDFDYGYTF
TGTGCCAGCAGACTTCAGGGGGATTTCGACTATGGCTACACCTTC
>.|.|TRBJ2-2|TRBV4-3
CASSQDFLAANTGELFF
TGCGCCAGCAGCCAAGATTTTCTAGCAGCGAACACCGGGGAGCTGTTTTTT
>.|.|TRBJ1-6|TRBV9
CASSGNSNSPLHF
TGTGCCAGCAGCGGAAACAGCAATTCACCCCTCCACTTT
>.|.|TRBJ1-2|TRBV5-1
CASRINRDTREGYTF
TGCGCCAGCCGGATAAACCGGGACACCCGCGAAGGCTACACCTTC